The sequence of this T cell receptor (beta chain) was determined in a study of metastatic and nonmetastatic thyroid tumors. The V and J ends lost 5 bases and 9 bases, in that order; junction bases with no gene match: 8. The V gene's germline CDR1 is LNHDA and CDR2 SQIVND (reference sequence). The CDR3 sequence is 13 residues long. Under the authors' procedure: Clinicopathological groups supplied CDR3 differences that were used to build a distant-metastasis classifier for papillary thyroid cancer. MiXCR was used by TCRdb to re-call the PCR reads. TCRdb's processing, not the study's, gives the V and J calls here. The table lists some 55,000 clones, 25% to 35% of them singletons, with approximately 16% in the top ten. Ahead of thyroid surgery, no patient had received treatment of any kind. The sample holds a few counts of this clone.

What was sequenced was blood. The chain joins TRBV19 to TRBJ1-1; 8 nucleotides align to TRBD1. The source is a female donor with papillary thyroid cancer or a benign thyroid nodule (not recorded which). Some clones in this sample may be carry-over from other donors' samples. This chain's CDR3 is CASSPDRGPKAFF. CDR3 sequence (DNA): TGTGCCAGTAGTCCCGACAGGGGCCCCAAAGCTTTCTTT.